This entry describes one T cell receptor beta chain. This entry comes from a study of blood T cell repertoires in COVID-19. At the level of the study: Acute-phase and convalescent COVID-19 samples originated in the United States, Italy and Spain.

Under the authors' procedure: Counts of nucleated cells, estimated from reference gene primer amplification, were obtained. The repertoire was sequenced with immunoSEQ multiplex PCR; TCRdb's copy has only in-frame clones and lacks some. V, J and clone size reflect that table, while D and trimming were determined from the DNA. The sample has over 150,000 clones, approximately 83% seen once. CDR1 and CDR2 (germline): SEHNR, FQNEAQ (reference sequence). The germline V and J ends were trimmed by 1 base and 6 bases, with 7 bases remaining between them. This CDR3 has 14 residues. V gene TRBV7-9 combines with J gene TRBJ1-6, with D hard to call. This receptor was taken from a woman aged 55-69 years with COVID-19, enrolled during active disease. The sequenced material came from peripheral blood. CDR3 protein: CASSLVGLNSPLHF. The CDR3, as DNA: TGTGCCAGCAGCTTAGTCGGACTTAATTCACCCCTCCACTTT.